Many counts were recorded for the clone carrying this T cell receptor beta chain. Antigen specificity is unknown. This sample is drawn from a study of identical twins. Overall study findings and caveats: Out-of-frame TCR alpha sharing in monozygotic twins exceeded recombination model predictions. Twin-shared out-of-frame alpha sequences showed excess low generation probability. The study reached conclusions through statistical analysis that was cross-sectional, not following the same donors. A lower insertion count was a feature of abundant cord blood beta clonotypes, with no such feature in memory repertoires.

Each CDR3 protein is one row after TCRdb ran MiXCR on the 5' RACE reads. The sample has hundreds of thousands of distinct CDR3 sequences, approximately 7% seen once; the top ten hold approximately 3.7%. The CDR3 sequence is 14 residues long. Germline V gene lookup returns CDR1 SGHDN and CDR2 FVKESK. V was cut by 4 bases and J by 7 bases, with 11 bases left in between. This sample was also put to use in a study of yellow fever vaccine responses in identical twins.

Sequenced: memory (CD45RO+) T cells sorted from blood. The clonotype was recovered from a young woman in good health. V is TRBV14 and J is TRBJ1-6; maybe TRBD1 (6 bases). CDR3 loop: CASSLVGGNSPLHF. The CDR3 nucleotides are TGTGCCAGCAGCCTCGTAGGGGGAAATTCACCCCTCCACTTT.